Below are 20 T cell receptor beta chains sequenced from a single sample in a study of cytomegalovirus exposure and HLA in healthy donors. 60 Vbeta and 13 Jbeta primers were used in PCR. Clones were sequenced by immunoSEQ multiplex PCR, and TCRdb holds only the in-frame ones, with some missing. The repertoire has 100,000 to 150,000 clones, less than 85% of them found once; the top ten carry approximately 10%. What was sequenced was PBMCs. These receptors originate from a man aged 25 to 40 in good health and CMV-seropositive.

The chain combines TRBV9 with TRBJ1-4; tentative D call: TRBD1 (5 bases). The CDR3 sequence is 15 residues long. V lost 0 bases and J 4 bases, leaving 10 bases between the germline ends. Looked up from germline, CDR1 is SGDLS and CDR2 is YYNGEE. CDR3 protein: CASSVGVQDNEKLFF. CDR3 sequence (DNA): TGTGCCAGCAGCGTAGGGGTACAGGATAATGAAAAACTGTTTTTT. The entire variable domain, with the rest obtained from reference TRBV9 and TRBJ1-4, is as follows: DSGVTQTPKHLITATGQRVTLRCSPRSGDLSVYWYQQSLDQGLQFLIQYYNGEERAKGNILERFSAQQFPDLHSELNLSSLELGDSALYFCASSVGVQDNEKLFFGSGTQLSVL.

This chain links TRBV6-1 with TRBJ2-2, with D maybe TRBD1 (5 bases). Trimming shortened V by 5 bases and J by 4 bases, and 11 bases separated the two germline ends. Germline V gives CDR1 MNHNS, CDR2 SASEGT. The CDR3 is made up of 14 amino acids. CDR3 residues: CASSQGQVTGELFF. DNA of the CDR3: TGTGCCAGCAGTCAGGGTCAGGTCACCGGGGAGCTGTTTTTT.

The chain recombines TRBV23-1 with TRBJ1-2; D remains unclear. TRBV23-1 is known as an ORF, though its function is uncertain. V was cut by 7 bases and J by 3 bases, with 18 bases left in between. This CDR3 is built from 15 residues. Written as DNA, the CDR3 is TGCGCCAGCAAATACGGGGTCCGGGAGGACTATGGCTACACCTTC. Its translation is CASKYGVREDYGYTF.

This chain joins TRBV29-1 and TRBJ2-5; 11 bases line up with TRBD1. The length of the CDR3 is 14 residues. Trimming cost V 5 bases and J 5 bases; bases outside gene matches: 7. Per germline, CDR1 SQVTM and CDR2 ANQGSEA. The CDR3 is CSVLDRGHRETQYF. CDR3 nucleotide sequence: TGCAGCGTTCTGGACAGGGGGCATCGGGAGACCCAGTACTTC. The entire variable domain, with the rest obtained from reference TRBV29-1 and TRBJ2-5, is as follows: SAVISQKPSRDICQRGTSLTIQCQVDSQVTMMFWYRQQPGQSLTLIATANQGSEATYESGFVIDKFPISRPNLTFSTLTVSNMSPEDSSIYLCSVLDRGHRETQYFGPGTRLLVL.

The rearrangement links TRBV29-1 to TRBJ1-5; TRBD1 agrees at 8 bases. From germline, CDR1 is SQVTM and CDR2 ANQGSEA. V lost 5 bases, J lost 3 bases, and 6 bases stayed unmatched. The CDR3 covers 14 residues. CDR3 protein: CSVRQGTFNQPQHF. CDR3 in DNA: TGCAGCGTTCGACAGGGGACTTTCAATCAGCCCCAGCATTTT.

The chain carries TRBV6-5 and TRBJ1-2, with a tentative D call TRBD1 (5 bases). Trimming removed 4 bases at V and 5 bases at J, with 11 bases between. Germline lookup yields CDR1 MNHEY and CDR2 SVGAGI. The CDR3 contains 13 residues. CDR3 coding DNA: TGTGCCAGCAGTTTACTTGGGGGGTATGGCTACACCTTC. Its protein product is CASSLLGGYGYTF.

This rearrangement joins TRBV11-2 to TRBJ2-5, with 7 positions matching TRBD1. This CDR3 region has 14 residues. The ends lost 1 base at V and 11 bases at J; junction bases unmatched: 10. In germline, CDR1 is SGHAT, CDR2 FQNNGV. In nucleotides, the CDR3 is TGTGCCAGCAGCTTAGTAGTGACAGGGCAGGAGCAGTACTTC. Residues: CASSLVVTGQEQYF.

The chain uses TRBV7-2 and TRBJ1-1; TRBD1 is a possible D gene (5 bases). The germline CDR1 and CDR2 sequences are SGHTA and FQGNSA. V was pared by 11 bases and J by 0 bases, with 13 bases between. This CDR3 has 13 residues. This CDR3 is CASGQGVNTEAFF. Here the CDR3 DNA reads TGTGCCTCTGGGCAGGGCGTGAACACTGAAGCTTTCTTT.

In DNA, the CDR3 is TGTGCCAGCAGCTTTTCCGGGGGTCACGAGCAGTACTTC. Amino acids: CASSFSGGHEQYF. The rearrangement joins TRBV11-3 to TRBJ2-7, with D possibly matching TRBD2 (6 bases). There are 13 residues in the CDR3. V was trimmed by 3 bases and J by 5 bases, leaving 11 bases between them. In germline, CDR1 is SGHNT, CDR2 YENEEA.

The count of this clone is one. V is TRBV15 and J is TRBJ1-3; the D gene is possibly TRBD1 (6 bases). Germline lookup yields CDR1 LNHNV and CDR2 YYDKDF (reference sequence). Trimming shortened V by 0 bases and J by 0 bases, and 15 bases separated the two germline ends. The CDR3 has 18 residues. The CDR3 region is CATSRDLPGTNSGNTIYF. Here the CDR3 DNA reads TGTGCCACCAGCAGAGATCTCCCAGGGACAAACTCTGGAAACACCATATATTTT.

This clone was counted between two and nine times. Here the CDR3 reads CASSETFSSGNTIYF. CDR3 DNA sequence: TGTGCCAGCAGTGAAACTTTTAGCTCTGGAAACACCATATATTTT. The chain couples TRBV6-1 to TRBJ1-3, with no clear D. This CDR3 region has 15 residues. Germline V CDR1 and CDR2: MNHNS, SASEGT. Trimming pared 2 bases from V and 0 bases from J, leaving 8 bases between.

This clone showed up just once. CDR3 nucleotide sequence: TGTGCCAGCAGCTCTTGGGGCCGACAGCCCCAGCATTTT. Protein product: CASSSWGRQPQHF. This chain uses TRBV11-2 with TRBJ1-5, with a possible D match to TRBD1 (5 bases). Germline V lookup: CDR1 SGHAT, CDR2 FQNNGV. CDR3 length: 13 residues. The ends were cut back, 4 bases at V and 7 bases at J, with 11 bases in the middle.

V and J are TRBV7-9 and TRBJ1-2; 7 positions agree with TRBD1. Germline-derived CDR1 and CDR2 are SEHNR and FQNEAQ (reference sequence). This CDR3 contains 16 residues. J gave up 2 bases and V 3 bases, and 9 bases lay outside the gene matches. The CDR3 sequence is CASSFPGQEGNYGYTF. The DNA for the CDR3 is TGTGCCAGCAGCTTCCCCGGACAGGAAGGGAACTATGGCTACACCTTC. Based on the CDR3 plus reference TRBV7-9 and TRBJ1-2, the full variable domain is DTGVSQNPRHKITKRGQNVTFRCDPISEHNRLYWYRQTLGQGPEFLTYFQNEAQLEKSRLLSDRFSAERPKGSFSTLEIQRTEQGDSAMYLCASSFPGQEGNYGYTFGSGTRLTVV.

This rearrangement joins TRBV6-1 to TRBJ2-1; 7 nucleotides align to TRBD2. Germline V CDR1 and CDR2: MNHNS, SASEGT. The junction had 5 bases not matched to a gene; V was cut back by 3 bases and J by 0 bases. The CDR3 length is 16 residues. The CDR3, as DNA: TGTGCCAGCAGTGACTGGGGGGGGAGCTCCTACAATGAGCAGTTCTTC. Its translation: CASSDWGGSSYNEQFF.

The rearrangement links TRBV6-5 to TRBJ2-7; maybe TRBD1 (5 bases). Between the trimmed V and J ends, which lost 7 bases and 7 bases, there was a span of 17 bases. Germline V gene sequence: CDR1 MNHEY, CDR2 SVGAGI. The CDR3 is made up of 13 amino acids. CDR3 protein: CASTSGLWGEQYF. CDR3 coding DNA: TGTGCCAGCACCTCAGGGTTGTGGGGTGAGCAGTACTTC.

This clone was counted between two and nine times. Other DNA sequences in the same sample also yield this CDR3. The genes are TRBV7-2 and TRBJ2-3; 7 bases line up with TRBD1. The CDR3 is 15 amino acids. Germline lookup yields CDR1 SGHTA and CDR2 FQGNSA. V was clipped by 1 base and J by 0 bases; unmatched bases: 1. CDR3 in DNA: TGTGCCAGCAGCTTAGACAGGGGTAGCACAGATACGCAGTATTTT. As protein: CASSLDRGSTDTQYF.

The genes are TRBV21-1 and TRBJ1-1; the table's D gene call, TRBD1, was not cross checked with the DNA. TRBV21-1 is noted as a pseudogene. This CDR3 spans 15 amino acids. The CDR3: CASSKRGTDNTEAFF. As DNA, the CDR3 is TGTGCCAGCAGCAAAAGGGGGACAGATAACACTGAAGCTTTCTTT.

The V gene is TRBV2, the J gene TRBJ1-6; TRBD1 might be the D (5 bases). The germline V gene has CDR1 SNHLY and CDR2 FYNNEI. This CDR3 contains 14 residues. The CDR3: CATRAGAYNSPLHF. CDR3 in DNA: TGTGCGACCAGGGCGGGGGCCTATAATTCACCCCTCCACTTT.

For this clone: The junction departs from germline at one end; a sequencing error may be responsible. The chain recombines TRBV7-2 with TRBJ1-2; weak D call: TRBD1 (5 bases). This CDR3 is built from 12 residues. The germline CDR1 and CDR2 sequences are SGHTA and FQGNSA. For the CDR3, the DNA is TGTGCCAGCACCTTAGGACACCGTGGCTACACCTTC. It encodes CASTLGHRGYTF.

V gene TRBV6-5 combines with J gene TRBJ1-2, with TRBD1 matching 11 bases. Trimming cost V 6 bases and J 6 bases; bases outside gene matches: 6. Germline CDR1 reads MNHEY; CDR2 reads SVGAGI. This CDR3 is built from 14 residues. In nucleotides, the CDR3 is TGTGCCAGCAGGCAAGGACAGGGGGCGGATGGCTACACCTTC. Protein sequence: CASRQGQGADGYTF.